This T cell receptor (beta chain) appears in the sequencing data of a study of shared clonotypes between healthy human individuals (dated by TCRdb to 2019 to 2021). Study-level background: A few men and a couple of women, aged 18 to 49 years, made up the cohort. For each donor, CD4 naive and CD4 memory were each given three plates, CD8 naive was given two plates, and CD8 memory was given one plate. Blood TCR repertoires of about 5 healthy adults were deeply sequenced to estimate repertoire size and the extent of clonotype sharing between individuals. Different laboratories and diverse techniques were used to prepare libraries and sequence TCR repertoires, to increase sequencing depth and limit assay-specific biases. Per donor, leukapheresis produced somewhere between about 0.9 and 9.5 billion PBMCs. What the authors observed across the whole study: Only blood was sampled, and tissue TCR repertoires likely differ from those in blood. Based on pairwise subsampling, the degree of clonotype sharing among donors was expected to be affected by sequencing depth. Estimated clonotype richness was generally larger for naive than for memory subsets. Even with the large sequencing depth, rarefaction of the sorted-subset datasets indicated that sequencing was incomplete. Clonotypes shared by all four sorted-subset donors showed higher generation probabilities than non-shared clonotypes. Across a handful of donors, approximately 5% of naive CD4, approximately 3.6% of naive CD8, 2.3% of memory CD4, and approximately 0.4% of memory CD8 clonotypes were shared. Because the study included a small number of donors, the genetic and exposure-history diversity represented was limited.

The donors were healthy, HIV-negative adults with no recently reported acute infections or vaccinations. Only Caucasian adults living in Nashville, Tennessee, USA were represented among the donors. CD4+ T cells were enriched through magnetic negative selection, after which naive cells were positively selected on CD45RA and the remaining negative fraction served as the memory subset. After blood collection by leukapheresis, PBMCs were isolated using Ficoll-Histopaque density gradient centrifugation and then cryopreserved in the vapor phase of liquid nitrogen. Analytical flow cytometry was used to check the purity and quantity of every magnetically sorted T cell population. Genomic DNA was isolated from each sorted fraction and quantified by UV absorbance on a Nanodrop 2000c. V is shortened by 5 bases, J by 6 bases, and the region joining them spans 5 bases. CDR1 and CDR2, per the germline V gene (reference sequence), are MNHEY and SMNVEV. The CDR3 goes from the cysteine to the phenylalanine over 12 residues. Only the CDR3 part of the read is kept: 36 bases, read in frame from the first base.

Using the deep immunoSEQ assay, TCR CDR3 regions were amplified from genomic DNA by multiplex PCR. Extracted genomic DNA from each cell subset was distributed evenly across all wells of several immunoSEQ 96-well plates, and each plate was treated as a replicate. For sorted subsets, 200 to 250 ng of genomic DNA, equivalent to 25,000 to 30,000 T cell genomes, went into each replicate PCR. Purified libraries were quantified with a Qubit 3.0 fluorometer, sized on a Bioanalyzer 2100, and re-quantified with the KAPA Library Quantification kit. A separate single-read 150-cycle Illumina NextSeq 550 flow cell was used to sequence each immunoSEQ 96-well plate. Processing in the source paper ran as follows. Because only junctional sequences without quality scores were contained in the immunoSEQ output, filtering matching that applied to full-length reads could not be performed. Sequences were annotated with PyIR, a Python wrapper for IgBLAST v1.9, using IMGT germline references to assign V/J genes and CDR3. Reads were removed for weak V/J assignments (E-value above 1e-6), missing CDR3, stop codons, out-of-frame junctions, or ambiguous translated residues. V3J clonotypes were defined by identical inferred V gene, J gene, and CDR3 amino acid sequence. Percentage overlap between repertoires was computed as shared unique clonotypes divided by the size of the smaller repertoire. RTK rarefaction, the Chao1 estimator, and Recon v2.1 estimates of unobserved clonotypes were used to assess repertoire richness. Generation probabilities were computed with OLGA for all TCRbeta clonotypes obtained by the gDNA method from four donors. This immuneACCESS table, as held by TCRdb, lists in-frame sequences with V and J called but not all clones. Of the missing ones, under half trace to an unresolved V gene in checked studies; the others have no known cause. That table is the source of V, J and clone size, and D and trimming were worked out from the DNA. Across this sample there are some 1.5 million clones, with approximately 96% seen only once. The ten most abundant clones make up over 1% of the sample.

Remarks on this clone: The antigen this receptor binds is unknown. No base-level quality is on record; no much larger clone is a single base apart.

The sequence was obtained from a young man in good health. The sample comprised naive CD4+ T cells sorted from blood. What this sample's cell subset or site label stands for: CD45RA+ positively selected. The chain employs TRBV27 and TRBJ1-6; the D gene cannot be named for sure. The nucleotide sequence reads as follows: TGTGCCAGCAGTGAGTTTAATTCACCCCTCCACTTT. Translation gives CASSEFNSPLHF.